Listed below are T cell receptor beta chains from one sample, sequenced in a study of blood T cell repertoires in COVID-19. Assay used: immunoSEQ multiplex PCR; TCRdb lists only in-frame clones, some missing. The table lists over 150,000 clones, 70% to 85% of them singletons, with around 12% in the top ten. Sequencing was performed on peripheral blood. These receptors all come from a woman in her 50s with acute or convalescent COVID-19. The CDR3 runs from the conserved cysteine through the conserved F or W. The D gene is left open where the match is weak. Some rows mark clone size as missing; the rest say once, few, many or name a class of expanded clone.

D,V,J,size,CDR3,DNA
TRBD2,TRBV7-2,TRBJ2-3,-,CASSLALAGGPDTQYF,TGTGCCAGCAGCTTAGCGCTAGCGGGAGGACCAGATACGCAGTATTTT
TRBD2,TRBV7-2,TRBJ2-7,once,CASSFGGAREQYF,TGTGCCAGCAGCTTCGGGGGGGCGAGAGAGCAGTACTTC
TRBD1,TRBV25-1,TRBJ2-5,once,CASSEGVRGQGETQYF,TGTGCCAGCAGTGAAGGGGTCAGGGGGCAAGGAGAGACCCAGTACTTC
TRBD1,TRBV2,TRBJ1-2,-,CASSESRQGAGGYTF,TGTGCCAGCAGTGAATCACGACAGGGGGCAGGAGGCTACACCTTC
TRBD1,TRBV5-1,TRBJ1-2,-,CASSRQGRYGYTF,TGCGCCAGCAGCCGACAGGGTAGATATGGCTACACCTTC
-,TRBV7-2,TRBJ1-2,-,CASSLEPRRGYTF,TGTGCCAGCAGCTTAGAGCCTCGGCGGGGCTACACCTTC
TRBD1,TRBV6-5,TRBJ2-3,-,CASSRRTGSADTQYF,TGTGCCAGCAGTCGCCGGACAGGGTCGGCAGATACGCAGTATTTT
-,TRBV3-1/TRBV3-2,TRBJ2-7,-,CASSSRQPSSYEQYF,TGTGCCAGCAGCTCCAGGCAGCCAAGCTCCTACGAGCAGTACTTC
TRBD2,TRBV6-6,TRBJ2-6,few,CASSYSGGTGANVLTF,TGTGCCAGCAGTTACTCCGGGGGGACGGGGGCCAACGTCCTGACTTTC
TRBD1,TRBV19,TRBJ1-2,-,CASTTFDRAWVSYTF,TGTGCCAGTACTACCTTTGACAGGGCCTGGGTGAGCTACACCTTC
-,TRBV2,TRBJ1-4,-,CASNGGSEKLFF,TGTGCCAGCAACGGGGGGAGTGAAAAACTGTTTTTT
TRBD1,TRBV7-2,TRBJ1-5,-,CASSWGGQGNNQPQHF,TGTGCCAGCAGCTGGGGGGGACAGGGGAACAATCAGCCCCAGCATTTT
TRBD1,TRBV5-1,TRBJ1-5,-,CASSFTGEQPQHF,TGCGCCAGCAGCTTTACAGGGGAACAGCCCCAGCATTTT
TRBD2,TRBV19,TRBJ2-1,once,CASSPRTSGSINEQFF,TGTGCCAGTAGTCCAAGGACTAGCGGGAGTATCAATGAGCAGTTCTTC
-,TRBV5-6,TRBJ1-2,-,CASRTGSLRGYTF,TGTGCCAGCAGAACAGGGTCCCTTCGGGGCTACACCTTC
-,TRBV6-5,TRBJ2-7,-,CASNRAEQYPRVDF,TGTGCCAGCAATCGGGCAGAGCAGTACCCGCGGGTGGACTTC
TRBD1,TRBV28,TRBJ2-7,-,CASSSPVTGRYEQYF,TGTGCCAGCAGCTCCCCCGTGACAGGGCGTTACGAGCAGTACTTC
TRBD1,TRBV15,TRBJ2-5,-,CATSRPTGGQETQYF,TGTGCCACCAGCAGACCCACAGGGGGGCAAGAGACCCAGTACTTC
TRBD2,TRBV3-1/TRBV3-2,TRBJ2-2,-,CASSQGGGGSTGELFF,TGTGCCAGCAGCCAAGGGGGCGGGGGATCCACCGGGGAGCTGTTTTTT
TRBD1,TRBV18,TRBJ1-5,-,CASSQGQTSQPQHF,TGTGCCAGCTCACAGGGACAGACGTCCCAGCCCCAGCATTTT
TRBD2,TRBV5-1,TRBJ2-1,-,CASSPTRLSGSRSYNEQFF,TGCGCCAGCAGCCCCACGAGGCTTAGCGGGAGTCGCTCCTACAATGAGCAGTTCTTC
TRBD1,TRBV27,TRBJ2-4,once,CASSSYPPTGVDKNIQYF,TGTGCCAGCAGTTCCTACCCTCCGACAGGGGTGGACAAAAACATTCAGTACTTC
TRBD1,TRBV19,TRBJ2-7,-,CASWGYRGLGSYEQYF,TGTGCCAGTTGGGGCTACAGGGGGCTGGGAAGCTACGAGCAGTACTTC
TRBD2,TRBV15,TRBJ2-1,-,CATSRDGLAGFRMGNNEQFF,TGTGCCACCAGCAGAGATGGGCTAGCGGGGTTCAGGATGGGAAACAATGAGCAGTTCTTC
-,TRBV6-5,TRBJ1-6,few,CASSYSVQNSPLHF,TGTGCCAGCAGTTACTCGGTTCAGAATTCACCCCTCCACTTT
TRBD2,TRBV7-8,TRBJ2-3,once,CASSISGGATDTQYF,TGTGCCAGCAGCATTAGCGGGGGGGCAACAGATACGCAGTATTTT
-,TRBV7-5,TRBJ1-4,-,CARSPGANEKLFF,TGTGCCAGAAGCCCGGGGGCTAATGAAAAACTGTTTTTT
-,TRBV5-1,TRBJ1-1,-,CASSLGHSNTEAFF,TGCGCCAGCAGCTTGGGACACTCGAACACTGAAGCTTTCTTT
TRBD2,TRBV9,TRBJ2-3,-,CASSVAVAGVGTDTQYF,TGTGCCAGCAGCGTAGCGGTAGCGGGAGTTGGTACAGATACGCAGTATTTT
TRBD2,TRBV18,TRBJ2-1,-,CASSPPPASGYNEQFF,TGTGCCAGCTCACCGCCCCCGGCTAGCGGATACAATGAGCAGTTCTTC
-,TRBV24-1,TRBJ2-7,-,CATSDLTGEEQYF,TGTGCCACCAGTGATTTAACCGGGGAAGAGCAGTACTTC
-,TRBV20-1,TRBJ1-5,-,CSASRTLGNQPQHF,TGCAGTGCTAGTCGGACACTTGGCAATCAGCCCCAGCATTTT
-,TRBV6-6,TRBJ1-5,-,CASSSLGEPQHF,TGTGCCAGCAGTTCTCTAGGGGAGCCCCAGCATTTT
TRBD1,TRBV3-1/TRBV3-2,TRBJ1-3,-,CASSQAGGGNTIYF,TGTGCCAGCAGCCAAGCAGGGGGCGGAAACACCATATATTTT
-,TRBV20-1,TRBJ2-1,-,CSALDYSEQFF,TGCAGTGCCCTCGACTACTCCGAGCAGTTCTTC
-,TRBV4-2,TRBJ1-2,-,CASSQDWSSYGYTF,TGTGCCAGCAGCCAAGATTGGAGCTCCTATGGCTACACCTTC
TRBD2,TRBV3-1/TRBV3-2,TRBJ2-7,-,CASSWTSGPQHYEQYF,TGTGCCAGCAGCTGGACTAGCGGACCTCAACACTACGAGCAGTACTTC
-,TRBV27,TRBJ1-5,-,CASSSRNLGNQPQHF,TGTGCCAGCAGTTCCAGGAATTTGGGCAATCAGCCCCAGCATTTT
TRBD1,TRBV25-1,TRBJ2-7,-,CASSDIRQGPGEQYF,TGTGCCAGCAGTGACATCCGACAGGGTCCAGGCGAGCAGTACTTC
-,TRBV30,TRBJ1-5,-,CAWSAPGRRQPQHF,TGTGCCTGGAGTGCACCAGGGAGGAGGCAGCCCCAGCATTTT
TRBD2,TRBV7-2,TRBJ2-5,-,CASSLGWIAGGPRETQYF,TGTGCCAGCAGCTTGGGGTGGATAGCGGGAGGCCCCCGGGAGACCCAGTACTTC
-,TRBV30,TRBJ2-2,-,CAWSGFRYTGELFF,TGTGCCTGGTCAGGGTTTCGGTACACCGGGGAGCTGTTTTTT
-,TRBV6-5,TRBJ1-1,-,CASSYGPNTEAFF,TGTGCCAGCAGCTACGGGCCGAACACTGAAGCTTTCTTT
TRBD1,TRBV5-4,TRBJ2-7,-,CASSSKTGTGISYEQYF,TGTGCCAGCAGCTCTAAGACGGGGACAGGGATCTCCTACGAGCAGTACTTC
-,TRBV12-5,TRBJ1-4,-,CASGLVQTTTNEKLFF,TGTGCTAGTGGTTTGGTACAGACTACAACTAATGAAAAACTGTTTTTT
-,TRBV7-2,TRBJ2-1,-,CASSKTTNEQFF,TGTGCCAGCAGCAAAACCACTAATGAGCAGTTCTTC
-,TRBV25-1,TRBJ2-3,-,CASSAGTDTQYF,TGTGCCAGCTCCGCGGGCACAGATACGCAGTATTTT
TRBD1,TRBV25-1,TRBJ2-7,-,CASSEPTGEEQYF,TGTGCCAGCAGTGAACCAACAGGGGAAGAGCAGTACTTC
-,TRBV2,TRBJ2-5,-,CASSLGLVGTQYF,TGTGCCAGCAGTCTGGGGCTAGTCGGGACCCAGTACTTC
TRBD1,TRBV5-8,TRBJ1-5,-,CASSPRQGSINQPQHF,TGTGCCAGCAGCCCCCGACAGGGGTCAATCAATCAGCCCCAGCATTTT
-,TRBV9,TRBJ2-2,-,CASSASRGRTGELFF,TGTGCCAGCAGCGCCTCCAGGGGCCGCACCGGGGAGCTGTTTTTT
-,TRBV18,TRBJ2-5,-,CASSPGGWETQYF,TGTGCCAGCTCACCAGGGGGCTGGGAGACCCAGTACTTC
TRBD1,TRBV7-2,TRBJ1-2,-,CASSFQDRVYGYTF,TGTGCCAGCAGCTTCCAGGACAGGGTTTATGGCTACACCTTC